The clone carrying this TCR beta chain was counted a few times. What it binds is unknown. Time point specified: pre-sensitization, week 0. As to treatment: therapeutic diphenylcyclopropenone sensitization with weekly scalp DPC. The starting material, unfractionated whole blood, was used for total RNA extraction. Blood was drawn before each patch test was applied. This entry is derived from a study of human T cells and chemical hapten exposure. Background on the study: Patients had diphenylcyclopropenone applied to the scalp weekly throughout the approximately 25-week study.

CDR3 length equals 16 residues. V gave up 3 bases and J gave up 5 bases, with 22 bases separating them. CDR1 is DFQATT, CDR2 SNEGSKA, per germline (reference sequence). Study results and caveats: Controls had significantly fewer large CDR3 similarity clusters than were formed by expanded TCRs.

TCRdb ran MiXCR on the RACE reads and lists one entry per CDR3 protein. The sample has about 50,000 distinct CDR3 sequences; roughly 10% are singletons. Sample: whole blood, taken in connection with sensitization to the hapten diphenylcyclopropenone (DPC). The receptor's source is a woman younger than 45 with alopecia areata. Some clones in this sample may be carry-over from other donors' samples. The chain has TRBV20-1 and TRBJ1-1, with D perhaps matching TRBD1 (6 bases). The CDR3 region has the DNA TGCAGTGCTAGGGATTTTGCCACAGGGAGATGGACTGAAGCTTTCTTT. It is translated as CSARDFATGRWTEAFF.